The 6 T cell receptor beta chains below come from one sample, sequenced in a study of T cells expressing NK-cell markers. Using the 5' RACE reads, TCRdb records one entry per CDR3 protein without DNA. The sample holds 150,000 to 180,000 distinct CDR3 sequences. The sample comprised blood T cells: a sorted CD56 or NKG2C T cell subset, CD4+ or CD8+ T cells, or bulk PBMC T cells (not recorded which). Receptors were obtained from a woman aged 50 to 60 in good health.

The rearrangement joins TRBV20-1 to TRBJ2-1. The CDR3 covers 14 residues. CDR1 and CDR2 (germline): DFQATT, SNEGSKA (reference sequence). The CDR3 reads CSARDEQFYNEQFF.

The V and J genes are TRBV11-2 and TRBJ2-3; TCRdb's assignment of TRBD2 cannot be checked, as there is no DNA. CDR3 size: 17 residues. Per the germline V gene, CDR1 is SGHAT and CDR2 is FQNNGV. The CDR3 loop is CASSLAAGGRGTDTQYF.

This chain's CDR3 is CASSLEGSPLHF. The V call is TRBV11-3, the J call TRBJ1-6. The CDR3 loop spans 12 amino acids. Germline CDR1 and CDR2: SGHNT and YENEEA.

The chain's CDR3 is CASSSTRGDFSDTQYF. The chain joins TRBV7-6 to TRBJ2-3; the D call of TRBD2 rests on TCRdb alone, since no DNA is present to check it. The CDR3 covers 16 residues. Germline-derived CDR1 and CDR2 are SGHVS and FNYEAQ.

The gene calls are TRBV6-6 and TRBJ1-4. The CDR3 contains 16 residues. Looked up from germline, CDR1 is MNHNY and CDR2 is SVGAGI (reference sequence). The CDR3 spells CASSYPDPNSNEKLFF.

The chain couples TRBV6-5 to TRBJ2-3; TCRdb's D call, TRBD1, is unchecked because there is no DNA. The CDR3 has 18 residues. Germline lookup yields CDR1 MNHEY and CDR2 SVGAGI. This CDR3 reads CASSYPPGGAPSTDTQYF.